Following are 29 T cell receptor beta chains from one sample sequenced in a study of identifying expanded T cells in peripheral blood. Repertoires were generated with immunoSEQ multiplex PCR, while TCRdb's copy carries only in-frame clones and drops some. The repertoire consists of 50,000 to 70,000 clones, with around 87% occurring once and the leading ten covering 4.7%. Source material: blood. The origin of the receptors is a person between 18 and 75 years old in good health.

The V and J genes are TRBV7-2 and TRBJ2-7, with TRBD1 matching 7 bases. V shed 5 bases, J shed 0 bases, and the junction held 7 bases outside the gene matches. The CDR3 is 15 residues long. The germline CDR1 and CDR2 sequences are SGHTA and FQGNSA. The CDR3 reads CASSRRDRYSYEQYF. The CDR3 DNA sequence: TGTGCCAGCAGCCGCCGGGACAGATACTCCTACGAGCAGTACTTC. The variable domain in full, with the rest retrieved from reference TRBV7-2 and TRBJ2-7, is GAGVSQSPSNKVTEKGKDVELRCDPISGHTALYWYRQSLGQGLEFLIYFQGNSAPDKSGLPSDRFSAERTGGSVSTLTIQRTQQEDSAVYLCASSRRDRYSYEQYFGPGTRLTVT.

The J gene is TRBJ2-1, the V gene TRBV5-8, with 8 bases matching TRBD2. Trimming cost V 7 bases and J 6 bases; bases outside gene matches: 18. Germline CDR1 SGHTS, CDR2 YDEGEE. The CDR3 totals 17 residues. The CDR3 sequence: CASLFDSGTRMGNEQFF. Written as DNA, the CDR3 is TGTGCCAGCCTATTCGATTCCGGGACTAGAATGGGCAATGAGCAGTTCTTC.

The chain combines TRBV27 with TRBJ2-1; 8 bases match TRBD2. From germline, CDR1 is MNHEY and CDR2 SMNVEV (reference sequence). The length of the CDR3 is 15 residues. J was trimmed by 9 bases and V by 5 bases; bases with no gene match: 12. The CDR3 DNA reads TGTGCCAGCAGTCCGGGAGACCGGACTAGCACTGAGCAGTTCTTC. The encoded protein is CASSPGDRTSTEQFF.

The chain is built from TRBV5-1 and TRBJ2-3; D may be TRBD2 (5 bases). V was clipped by 3 bases and J by 3 bases, with 17 bases between them. The CDR3 has 16 amino acids. Germline loops: CDR1 SGHRS, CDR2 YFSETQ. CDR3 sequence reads: CASSSRVSTRTDTQYF. The CDR3 DNA reads TGCGCCAGCAGCTCGCGGGTCTCAACAAGGACAGATACGCAGTATTTT.

The chain uses TRBV30 and TRBJ2-3; D is undetermined. The CDR3 length is 12 residues. V was cut by 2 bases and J by 1 base, with 4 bases left in between. Germline loops: CDR1 GTSNPN, CDR2 SVGIG (reference sequence). The CDR3 DNA is TGTGCCTGGAGTCCGGGCACAGATACGCAGTATTTT. It specifies CAWSPGTDTQYF.

This clone was seen more than once but under ten times. The chain combines TRBV6-1 with TRBJ2-7, with TRBD2 identical over 14 bases. This CDR3 spans 16 amino acids. V dropped 4 bases and J dropped 6; count of bases not matched to a gene: 8. Germline V gene data show CDR1 as MNHNS and CDR2 as SASEGT. The CDR3 spells CASSAKTSGGAGEQYF. Written as DNA, the CDR3 is TGTGCCAGCAGTGCAAAGACTAGCGGGGGGGCGGGCGAGCAGTACTTC.

This chain joins TRBV5-1 and TRBJ2-1; D assignment may be TRBD1 or TRBD2 (5 bases each). Germline assignment: CDR1 SGHRS and CDR2 YFSETQ. CDR3 length equals 14 residues. Between the trimmed V and J ends, which lost 7 bases and 10 bases, there was a span of 21 bases. The CDR3 DNA follows: TGCGCCAGCGGAACCGGGACGGACGGTGGGGAGCAGTTCTTC. Translated, it gives CASGTGTDGGEQFF.

The chain carries TRBV28 and TRBJ1-1, with a weak D call TRBD1 (6 bases). This CDR3 spans 15 amino acids. Germline V gives CDR1 MDHEN, CDR2 SYDVKM. V shed 5 bases and J shed 1 base, with 14 bases lying between them. The DNA of the CDR3 is TGTGCCAGCAGTCCGTTGACAGGACAGAACACTGAAGCTTTCTTT. Protein sequence: CASSPLTGQNTEAFF.

The count of this clone is one. The chain recombines TRBV10-3 with TRBJ2-7; no clear D. The CDR3 consists of 12 residues. Deletions cut 3 bases from V and 2 bases from J, with 5 bases between. The germline CDR1 and CDR2 sequences are ENHRY and SYGVKD. CDR3 sequence reads: CAISDSTYEQYF. The DNA of the CDR3 is TGTGCCATCAGTGACAGCACCTACGAGCAGTACTTC.

The V gene is TRBV7-3, the J gene TRBJ2-3; the match to TRBD2 covers 14 bases. Losses at the gene ends were 5 bases for V and 2 bases for J; bases not matched to a gene: 9. The CDR3 runs 18 residues. The germline V gene has CDR1 SGHTA and CDR2 FQGTGA. CDR3 sequence: CASSPRGLAGASTDTQYF. For the CDR3, the DNA is TGTGCCAGCAGCCCCCGGGGACTAGCGGGGGCCTCCACAGATACGCAGTATTTT.

The chain has TRBV29-1 and TRBJ2-7; 8 positions agree with TRBD1. The V gene end was trimmed by 4 bases and the J gene end by 3 bases; junction bases not matched to a gene: 5. The CDR3 covers 13 residues. The germline V gene encodes CDR1 SQVTM and CDR2 ANQGSEA. The CDR3 DNA reads as TGCAGCGTTGTCGGGGACAGGTACTACGAGCAGTACTTC. Translating it yields CSVVGDRYYEQYF.

Sample share makes this clone medium-sized (0.01 to 0.1%). The chain links TRBV21-1 to TRBJ2-1; TRBD2, as called in the table, went unchecked against the DNA. TRBV21-1 is an annotated pseudogene. The CDR3 runs to 16 residues. CDR3: CASSRYERTSYNEQFF. For the CDR3, the DNA is TGTGCCAGCAGCCGTTACGAGCGGACCTCCTACAATGAGCAGTTCTTC.

The chain employs TRBV6-1 and TRBJ2-5, with TRBD1 as a possible D gene (6 bases). V lost 6 bases to trimming and J lost 5 bases, with 13 bases between them. Germline CDR1 is MNHNS and CDR2 is SASEGT. The CDR3 sequence is 13 residues long. CDR3 bases: TGTGCCAGCAGAGTCAGGGGTGCGGAGACCCAGTACTTC. Translating it yields CASRVRGAETQYF.

This clone was observed a handful of times. The chain employs TRBV5-8 and TRBJ2-3; the D is unclear. The ends were cut back, 4 bases at V and 0 bases at J, with 9 bases in the middle. The CDR3 loop spans 14 amino acids. Germline-derived CDR1 and CDR2 are SGHTS and YDEGEE. In nucleotides, the CDR3 is TGTGCCAGCAGCCTCACAGACAGCACAGATACGCAGTATTTT. Its translation is CASSLTDSTDTQYF. Based on the CDR3 plus reference TRBV5-8 and TRBJ2-3, the full variable domain is EAGVTQSPTHLIKTRGQQATLRCSPISGHTSVYWYQQALGLGLQFLLWYDEGEERNRGNFPPRFSGRQFPNYSSELNVNALELEDSALYLCASSLTDSTDTQYFGPGTRLTVL.

V gene TRBV11-2 combines with J gene TRBJ2-3; TRBD2 might be the D (6 bases). V was pared by 5 bases and J by 3 bases, with 15 bases between. Per germline, CDR1 SGHAT and CDR2 FQNNGV. CDR3 length: 15 amino acids. In nucleotides, the CDR3 is TGTGCCAGCAGCCCTCTCGGAGGGATAACAGATACGCAGTATTTT. It specifies CASSPLGGITDTQYF. The complete variable domain, with remaining parts taken from reference TRBV11-2 and TRBJ2-3, reads EAGVAQSPRYKIIEKRQSVAFWCNPISGHATLYWYQQILGQGPKLLIQFQNNGVVDDSQLPKDRFSAERLKGVDSTLKIQPAKLEDSAVYLCASSPLGGITDTQYFGPGTRLTVL.

The CDR3 sequence is CASSLRAGEDLNTEAFF. In DNA, the CDR3 is TGCGCCAGCAGTCTACGGGCAGGGGAAGATTTGAACACTGAAGCTTTCTTT. The V gene is TRBV23-1, the J gene TRBJ1-1, with D perhaps matching TRBD1 (6 bases). TRBV23-1 is annotated as an ORF whose role is uncertain. The CDR3 loop spans 17 amino acids. V lost 4 bases and J 0 bases, leaving 18 bases between the germline ends.

The genes are TRBV9 and TRBJ2-5, with D perhaps matching TRBD2 (5 bases). This CDR3 region has 15 residues. CDR1 SGDLS and CDR2 YYNGEE come from the germline V gene. The V and J ends lost 4 bases and 7 bases respectively, with 20 bases between them. The CDR3 bases are TGTGCCAGCAGCACCTCGGACGGGGTGGAAGGGACCCAGTACTTC. Protein sequence: CASSTSDGVEGTQYF. The variable domain in full, completed from reference TRBV9 and TRBJ2-5, reads DSGVTQTPKHLITATGQRVTLRCSPRSGDLSVYWYQQSLDQGLQFLIQYYNGEERAKGNILERFSAQQFPDLHSELNLSSLELGDSALYFCASSTSDGVEGTQYFGPGTRLLVL.

A few counts support this clone. The chain joins TRBV7-7 to TRBJ2-5, with TRBD1 matching 7 bases. This CDR3 has 13 residues. The V segment lost 5 bases and the J segment 2 bases; nucleotides outside the gene matches: 2. CDR1 and CDR2 (germline): SSHAT, FNYEAQ (reference sequence). The CDR3: CASSRDRQETQYF. The DNA for the CDR3 is TGTGCCAGCAGCCGGGACAGACAAGAGACCCAGTACTTC.

The chain carries TRBV4-1 and TRBJ2-5; D uncertain. CDR3 size: 17 residues. Per the germline V gene, CDR1 is MGHRA and CDR2 is YSYEKL. Trimming removed 1 base from V and 1 base from J, with 16 bases in between. This CDR3 reads CASSQVSGGPLQETQYF. The CDR3 nucleotides read TGCGCCAGCAGCCAAGTGTCGGGCGGACCACTCCAAGAGACCCAGTACTTC.

The genes are TRBV29-1 and TRBJ2-3; 10 bases are a match to TRBD1. Germline lookup yields CDR1 SQVTM and CDR2 ANQGSEA. CDR3 length equals 15 residues. Trimming removed 6 bases from V and 3 bases from J; junction bases left unmatched: 9. The CDR3 bases are TGCAGCGTAGACCGGGACAGGGGCCGAACAGATACGCAGTATTTT. Translating gives CSVDRDRGRTDTQYF.

The rearrangement uses TRBV7-2 and TRBJ1-2, with D perhaps TRBD1 (6 bases). The V and J ends lost 1 base and 8 bases respectively, with 20 bases between them. The CDR3 extends over 16 amino acids. Germline V gene sequence: CDR1 SGHTA, CDR2 FQGNSA. In DNA form, the CDR3 reads TGTGCCAGCAGCTTAGGACGGCGTAGGGGGGCGGAAGGCTACACCTTC. Protein sequence: CASSLGRRRGAEGYTF.

The chain carries TRBV6-1 and TRBJ2-7; TRBD1 matches at 7 bases. V lost 4 bases to trimming and J lost 5 bases; unmatched junction nucleotides: 17. This CDR3 has 17 residues. Germline V gene data show CDR1 as MNHNS and CDR2 as SASEGT. The CDR3 region has the DNA TGTGCCAGCAGTGGATCGACCGGGACAGTGGGTTTCCACGAGCAGTACTTC. It specifies CASSGSTGTVGFHEQYF.

The rearrangement links TRBV4-1 to TRBJ1-4; D perhaps matches TRBD1 (5 bases). The CDR3 extends over 15 amino acids. Germline V gives CDR1 MGHRA, CDR2 YSYEKL. The V and J ends lost 3 bases and 1 base respectively, with 9 bases between them. For the CDR3, the DNA is TGCGCCAGCAGCCACAGGGAGGGAACTAATGAAAAACTGTTTTTT. Translating gives CASSHREGTNEKLFF.

This rearrangement joins TRBV30 to TRBJ2-1; D is ambiguous. Germline V gene data show CDR1 as GTSNPN and CDR2 as SVGIG (reference sequence). Trimming left V 2 bases short and J 4 bases short, with 9 bases between. The CDR3 is made up of 13 amino acids. CDR3 protein: CAWSWNLYNEQFF. In nucleotides, the CDR3 is TGTGCCTGGAGTTGGAATCTATACAATGAGCAGTTCTTC. Full variable domain (rest looked up from reference TRBV30 and TRBJ2-1): SQTIHQWPATLVQPVGSPLSLECTVEGTSNPNLYWYRQAAGRGLQLLFYSVGIGQISSEVPQNLSASRPQDRQFILSSKKLLLSDSGFYLCAWSWNLYNEQFFGPGTRLTVL.

This clone was picked up a small number of times. The rearrangement joins TRBV19 to TRBJ1-5; no clear D gene. V was pared by 3 bases and J by 0 bases, with 9 bases between. The CDR3 extends over 15 amino acids. Germline CDR1 and CDR2: LNHDA and SQIVND (reference sequence). CDR3 nucleotide sequence: TGTGCCAGTAGTATTAGCCCTTATAGCAATCAGCCCCAGCATTTT. Translated: CASSISPYSNQPQHF.

The chain couples TRBV11-3 to TRBJ2-1; 8 bases map to TRBD2. The CDR3 totals 15 residues. Germline V gene sequence: CDR1 SGHNT, CDR2 YENEEA. Trimming at V came to 5 bases and at J to 7 bases, leaving 10 bases not matched to a gene. CDR3 sequence: CASSVSGGPLNEQFF. The CDR3 DNA reads as TGTGCCAGCAGCGTATCGGGAGGGCCGCTTAATGAGCAGTTCTTC. Supplemented by reference TRBV11-3 and TRBJ2-1, the full variable domain reads EAGVVQSPRYKIIEKKQPVAFWCNPISGHNTLYWYLQNLGQGPELLIRYENEEAVDDSQLPKDRFSAERLKGVDSTLKIQPAELGDSAVYLCASSVSGGPLNEQFFGPGTRLTVL.

The chain uses TRBV5-1 and TRBJ1-1; TRBD1 matches at 12 bases. Germline CDR1 reads SGHRS; CDR2 reads YFSETQ. V trimming: 4 bases; J trimming: 5 bases; junction bases outside the gene matches: 9. This CDR3 is 16 amino acids long. The CDR3 nucleotides read TGCGCCAGCAGCCCTGACTGGGACAGGGGGCGAACTGAAGCTTTCTTT. Protein: CASSPDWDRGRTEAFF.

The J gene is TRBJ1-4, the V gene TRBV30, with 9 positions matching TRBD1. Trimming cost V 5 bases and J 2 bases; bases outside gene matches: 18. In germline, CDR1 is GTSNPN, CDR2 SVGIG (reference sequence). This CDR3 spans 19 amino acids. This CDR3 reads CAWVHPRGQGGTTNEKLFF. CDR3 in DNA: TGTGCCTGGGTGCACCCTAGGGGACAGGGAGGAACGACTAATGAAAAACTGTTTTTT.

V is TRBV5-6 and J is TRBJ2-3; D is unclear. This CDR3 spans 15 amino acids. V lost 0 bases and J lost 0, with 8 bases in between. Germline V lookup: CDR1 SGHDT, CDR2 YYEEEE. The chain's CDR3 is CASSLDGASTDTQYF. The CDR3 bases are TGTGCCAGCAGCTTGGACGGAGCTAGCACAGATACGCAGTATTTT.